Sequencing of this T cell receptor (beta chain) was carried out in a study of blood T cell repertoires in COVID-19. Across the study: The United States, Italy and Spain were the sources of the acute and convalescent COVID-19 samples. PBMCs, B-cell-depleted T cells, or T cells were the source of the cDNA or gDNA that made up the material.

Those enrolled in Seattle joined during active infection and were followed longitudinally afterward. How the authors handled the data: Nucleated cell counts were estimated from reference gene primer amplification. Assay used: immunoSEQ multiplex PCR; TCRdb lists only in-frame clones, some missing. Clone size and V and J calls were adopted from that table, with D and trimming inferred from the DNA. The table has a few hundred thousand clones, 90% seen once. This sequence was found in a woman between 55 and 75 years old with COVID-19, enrolled during active disease. The sample consisted of peripheral blood.

CDR3 residues: CASSYSNATPFRRTGTYEQYF. CDR3 nucleotides: TGTGCCAGCAGTTACTCGAATGCCACACCCTTCCGAAGGACAGGGACCTACGAGCAGTACTTC. This chain connects TRBV6-2 or TRBV6-3 to TRBJ2-7; 8 positions agree with TRBD1. V trimming: 0 bases; J trimming: 2 bases; junction bases outside the gene matches: 21. CDR3 length: 21 amino acids. The germline V gene encodes CDR1 MNHEY and CDR2 SVGEGT.